These 27 T cell receptor beta chains came from one sample sequenced in a study of blood T cell repertoires in COVID-19. Only in-frame clones appear in the TCRdb table, and some are missing; sequencing was by immunoSEQ multiplex PCR. Among about 220,000 clones listed, 80% to 90% were seen once. Sequences were obtained from PBMCs or T cells enriched from blood (not recorded which). Every receptor here comes from a woman aged 25 to 39 with acute COVID-19.

The chain links TRBV25-1 to TRBJ2-5; TRBD2 agrees at 10 bases. The germline CDR1 and CDR2 sequences are MGHDK and SYGVNS. V lost 4 bases and J lost 1; bases outside the gene matches: 0. The CDR3 runs 14 residues. The CDR3 here is CASSVAGGQETQYF. The DNA of the CDR3 is TGTGCCAGCAGTGTAGCGGGGGGCCAAGAGACCCAGTACTTC. Looking up the rest from reference TRBV25-1 and TRBJ2-5 gives the full variable domain: EADIYQTPRYLVIGTGKKITLECSQTMGHDKMYWYQQDPGMELHLIHYSYGVNSTEKGDLSSESTVSRIRTEHFPLTLESARPSHTSQYLCASSVAGGQETQYFGPGTRLLVL.

The rearrangement joins TRBV7-8 to TRBJ1-1; tentatively, D is TRBD1 (6 bases). CDR3 length: 13 amino acids. V was pared by 5 bases and J by 3 bases, with 10 bases between. CDR1 and CDR2 from the germline V gene are SGHVS and FQNEAQ. The CDR3: CASSLTGHTEAFF. Here the CDR3 DNA reads TGTGCCAGCAGCCTTACAGGGCACACTGAAGCTTTCTTT.

The CDR3 protein is CASSVDGRAGDSPLHF. The CDR3 DNA sequence: TGTGCCAGCAGCGTAGATGGTCGGGCGGGCGATTCACCCCTCCACTTT. V is TRBV9 and J is TRBJ1-6; D gene uncertain. This CDR3 has 16 amino acids. CDR1 is SGDLS, CDR2 YYNGEE, per germline. V gave up 0 bases and J gave up 8 bases, with 15 bases separating them.

J is TRBJ1-4 and V is TRBV6-2 or TRBV6-3; the match to TRBD1 covers 10 bases. The germline V gene has CDR1 MNHEY and CDR2 SVGEGT. The CDR3 is made up of 15 amino acids. Trimming at V came to 0 bases and at J to 6 bases, leaving 1 base not matched to a gene. Here the CDR3 DNA reads TGTGCCAGCAGTTACTCGGGGACAGGGGATGAAAAACTGTTTTTT. It encodes CASSYSGTGDEKLFF.

This clone appeared a few times. The genes are TRBV29-1 and TRBJ1-4, with D perhaps TRBD1 (6 bases). The CDR3 sequence is 16 residues long. With 1 base removed from V and 8 bases from J, the gap between germline ends came to 20 bases. The germline CDR1 and CDR2 sequences are SQVTM and ANQGSEA. The chain's CDR3 is CSVEVRVWGLGEKLFF. The CDR3 bases are TGCAGCGTTGAAGTGAGAGTTTGGGGGCTTGGAGAAAAACTGTTTTTT.

The rearrangement links TRBV7-2 to TRBJ2-7; the match to TRBD1 covers 9 bases. Germline V gene sequence: CDR1 SGHTA, CDR2 FQGNSA. This CDR3 spans 14 amino acids. V lost 1 base, J lost 4 bases, and 2 bases stayed unmatched. This CDR3 reads CASSLETGGYEQYF. CDR3 coding DNA: TGTGCCAGCAGCTTAGAGACAGGGGGTTACGAGCAGTACTTC. The full variable domain, its missing parts supplied by reference TRBV7-2 and TRBJ2-7, is GAGVSQSPSNKVTEKGKDVELRCDPISGHTALYWYRQSLGQGLEFLIYFQGNSAPDKSGLPSDRFSAERTGGSVSTLTIQRTQQEDSAVYLCASSLETGGYEQYFGPGTRLTVT.

The chain employs TRBV7-9 and TRBJ1-5; D is possibly TRBD1 (6 bases). The V gene's germline CDR1 is SEHNR and CDR2 FQNEAQ (reference sequence). V was shortened by 5 bases and J by 6 bases, with 11 bases between the two germline ends. CDR3 length equals 13 residues. This chain's CDR3 is CASSSTGLQPQHF. The CDR3 nucleotides read TGTGCCAGCAGCAGCACAGGGCTTCAGCCCCAGCATTTT.

This chain links TRBV10-3 with TRBJ1-2; D is unclear. The V gene's germline CDR1 is ENHRY and CDR2 SYGVKD. V was cut by 9 bases and J by 7 bases, with 12 bases left in between. The CDR3 spans 11 residues. Here the CDR3 reads CAIDSLGGYTF. DNA of the CDR3: TGTGCCATAGACTCCCTTGGTGGCTACACCTTC.

This clone was seen only once. V and J are TRBV7-2 and TRBJ1-1; 7 bases match TRBD1. The CDR3 sequence is 16 residues long. CDR1 is SGHTA, CDR2 FQGNSA, per germline. V lost 5 bases and J lost 5; bases outside the gene matches: 14. The CDR3: CASSRQTGKGRTEAFF. DNA for the CDR3: TGTGCCAGCAGCCGTCAGACAGGGAAGGGTCGAACTGAAGCTTTCTTT. Filled out from reference TRBV7-2 and TRBJ1-1, the complete variable domain reads GAGVSQSPSNKVTEKGKDVELRCDPISGHTALYWYRQSLGQGLEFLIYFQGNSAPDKSGLPSDRFSAERTGGSVSTLTIQRTQQEDSAVYLCASSRQTGKGRTEAFFGQGTRLTVV.

V is TRBV18 and J is TRBJ1-2; 9 positions agree with TRBD1. The germline V gene has CDR1 KGHSH and CDR2 LQKENI. Trimming took 6 bases from V and 5 from J; bases not matched to a gene: 7. The CDR3 sequence is 14 residues long. The CDR3 region has the DNA TGTGCCAGCTCCCCCAGAGGACAGGGGTATGGCTACACCTTC. This gives the protein CASSPRGQGYGYTF.

This chain's CDR3 is CASSMGQVGTGELFF. CDR3 nucleotides: TGTGCCAGCAGCATGGGACAGGTGGGAACCGGGGAGCTGTTTTTT. V and J are TRBV7-2 and TRBJ2-2; TRBD1 aligns across 8 bases. This CDR3 region has 15 residues. Trimming cost V 5 bases and J 5 bases; bases outside gene matches: 7. Germline CDR1 SGHTA, CDR2 FQGNSA.

The chain joins TRBV4-2 to TRBJ2-2; D unresolved. CDR1 and CDR2 (germline): LGHNA, YNFKEQ. The CDR3 has 18 amino acids. V dropped 3 bases and J dropped 3 bases, with 20 bases sitting between them. CDR3 sequence reads: CASSQAMKMGLDTGELFF. Here the CDR3 DNA reads TGTGCCAGCAGCCAGGCAATGAAGATGGGCCTGGACACCGGGGAGCTGTTTTTT.

The chain has TRBV6-6 and TRBJ2-7; TRBD1 might be the D (5 bases). Germline-derived CDR1 and CDR2 are MNHNY and SVGAGI (reference sequence). Trimming shortened V by 5 bases and J by 4 bases, and 15 bases separated the two germline ends. The CDR3 extends over 14 amino acids. DNA for the CDR3: TGTGCCAGCAGTCGCGACAGCCAAGGGTACGAGCAGTACTTC. Translating gives CASSRDSQGYEQYF.

As DNA, the CDR3 is TGTGCCAGCAGTCGAAGATCATGGGAGCGCAACACTGAAGCTTTCTTT. Translation: CASSRRSWERNTEAFF. This chain joins TRBV6-6 and TRBJ1-1, with D uncertain. Germline assignment: CDR1 MNHNY and CDR2 SVGAGI (reference sequence). Trimming took 5 bases from V and 2 from J, leaving 18 bases between them. The CDR3 runs 16 residues.

This chain connects TRBV7-2 to TRBJ2-7, with a possible D match to TRBD2 (6 bases). The V and J ends lost 5 bases and 3 bases respectively, with 20 bases between them. Germline lookup yields CDR1 SGHTA and CDR2 FQGNSA. The length of the CDR3 is 16 residues. CDR3 bases: TGTGCCAGCAGCACTCGAAGGGTCGGGGGAGACTACGAGCAGTACTTC. Residues: CASSTRRVGGDYEQYF.

The gene calls are TRBV7-2 and TRBJ2-3, with 11 bases identical to TRBD1. V lost 4 bases to trimming and J lost 5 bases; unmatched junction nucleotides: 11. Germline loops: CDR1 SGHTA, CDR2 FQGNSA. The CDR3 has 17 amino acids. CDR3 sequence reads: CASSSPVGTGGLDTQYF. The DNA for the CDR3 is TGTGCCAGCAGCTCCCCGGTGGGGACAGGGGGGCTAGATACGCAGTATTTT.

The CDR3 DNA is TGCGCCAGCAGCTTGGACATCCACACGCAAGAGACCCAGTACTTC. Its translation is CASSLDIHTQETQYF. The rearrangement joins TRBV5-1 to TRBJ2-5; no firm D call. Trimming removed 0 bases at V and 2 bases at J, with 11 bases between. Germline CDR1 SGHRS, CDR2 YFSETQ. The CDR3 runs 15 residues.

The V call is TRBV7-6, the J call TRBJ2-1; perhaps TRBD1 as D (5 bases). V was shortened by 5 bases and J by 9 bases, with 11 bases between the two germline ends. Germline CDR1 reads SGHVS; CDR2 reads FNYEAQ. The CDR3 has 12 amino acids. The DNA of the CDR3 is TGTGCCAGCAGCCCTACAGGTGCTGAGCAGTTCTTC. Amino acid sequence: CASSPTGAEQFF.

This clone was detected only a few times. The CDR3 here is CASSLRGITGELFF. The CDR3 DNA follows: TGTGCCAGCAGCTTACGGGGGATCACCGGGGAGCTGTTTTTT. The chain employs TRBV11-3 and TRBJ2-2; D may be TRBD2 (6 bases). The germline V gene has CDR1 SGHNT and CDR2 YENEEA. V lost 2 bases to trimming and J lost 4 bases, with 8 bases between them. The CDR3 length is 14 residues.

This clone was counted once. The V and J genes are TRBV4-2 and TRBJ1-4; 10 nucleotides line up with TRBD1. Germline CDR1 and CDR2: LGHNA and YNFKEQ. Germline trimming cut 1 base from V and 7 bases from J; bases unmatched to any gene: 6. The CDR3 consists of 16 residues. This chain's CDR3 is CASSQGQGARGEKLFF. DNA of the CDR3: TGTGCCAGCAGCCAAGGACAGGGGGCGCGTGGTGAAAAACTGTTTTTT.

The chain combines TRBV30 with TRBJ1-5, with no clear D. This CDR3 is 15 amino acids long. Germline V CDR1 and CDR2: GTSNPN, SVGIG (reference sequence). Deletions cut 2 bases from V and 2 bases from J, with 13 bases between. CDR3 loop: CAWSPEVGGNQPQHF. CDR3 coding DNA: TGTGCCTGGAGTCCTGAGGTGGGTGGCAATCAGCCCCAGCATTTT.

The CDR3 region is CAIYSRGTYNEQFF. For the CDR3, the DNA is TGTGCCATATACTCACGGGGTACCTACAATGAGCAGTTCTTC. This chain connects TRBV2 to TRBJ2-1; TRBD2 is a possible D gene (5 bases). The CDR3 totals 14 residues. The germline V and J ends were trimmed by 10 bases and 2 bases, with 15 bases remaining between them. The germline V gene has CDR1 SNHLY and CDR2 FYNNEI.

This sequence joins TRBV14 and TRBJ2-7, with 8 bases fitting TRBD1. The CDR3 totals 14 residues. CDR1 SGHDN and CDR2 FVKESK come from the germline V gene. Losses at the gene ends were 7 bases for V and 3 bases for J; bases not matched to a gene: 8. The CDR3 DNA reads as TGTGCCAGCAAGCCATTGACAGGGGACTACGAGCAGTACTTC. This translates into CASKPLTGDYEQYF.

The chain joins TRBV5-4 to TRBJ2-5; 8 bases match TRBD1. Germline-derived CDR1 and CDR2 are SGHNT and YYREEE (reference sequence). With V trimmed by 5 bases and J by 2 bases, 5 bases remained unmatched. CDR3 length: 14 residues. As DNA, the CDR3 is TGTGCCAGCAGTCGACAGGGGCTACAAGAGACCCAGTACTTC. Amino acid sequence: CASSRQGLQETQYF.

This chain's CDR3 is CASSPVPTRASTATNEKLFF. In DNA form, the CDR3 reads TGTGCCAGCTCACCAGTACCTACGCGGGCATCCACTGCAACTAATGAAAAACTGTTTTTT. The V and J genes are TRBV18 and TRBJ1-4; no clear D gene. V dropped 2 bases and J dropped 0 bases, with 22 bases sitting between them. This CDR3 has 20 residues. Germline-derived CDR1 and CDR2 are KGHSH and LQKENI.

The chain employs TRBV29-1 and TRBJ1-5; D unclear. In germline, CDR1 is SQVTM, CDR2 ANQGSEA. V was shortened by 3 bases and J by 7 bases, with 10 bases between the two germline ends. The CDR3 totals 12 residues. The CDR3 sequence: CSVDPQRQPQHF. CDR3 sequence (DNA): TGCAGCGTTGACCCCCAACGGCAGCCCCAGCATTTT. Based on the CDR3 plus reference TRBV29-1 and TRBJ1-5, the full variable domain is SAVISQKPSRDICQRGTSLTIQCQVDSQVTMMFWYRQQPGQSLTLIATANQGSEATYESGFVIDKFPISRPNLTFSTLTVSNMSPEDSSIYLCSVDPQRQPQHFGDGTRLSIL.

This chain uses TRBV11-1 with TRBJ1-1; 7 bases fit TRBD1. V trimming: 5 bases; J trimming: 3 bases; junction bases outside the gene matches: 9. The V gene's germline CDR1 is SGHAT and CDR2 FQDESV (reference sequence). The CDR3 covers 15 residues. CDR3 region: CASSLTGTADTEAFF. The CDR3 nucleotides read TGTGCCAGCAGCCTAACCGGGACAGCAGACACTGAAGCTTTCTTT. The entire variable domain, with the rest obtained from reference TRBV11-1 and TRBJ1-1, is as follows: EAEVAQSPRYKITEKSQAVAFWCDPISGHATLYWYRQILGQGPELLVQFQDESVVDDSQLPKDRFSAERLKGVDSTLKIQPAELGDSAMYLCASSLTGTADTEAFFGQGTRLTVV.